Following are 27 T cell receptor beta chains from one sample sequenced in a study of spatial heterogeneity in lung cancer. MiXCR was run by TCRdb on the 5' RACE reads, yielding one entry per CDR3 protein. Among around 63,000 distinct CDR3 sequences listed, roughly 6.4% were seen once. Time point noted: sample taken at primary tumor resection. Material: PBMCs, obtained at surgery. These receptors came from a female donor with early-stage non-small cell lung cancer.

This clonotype has at least ten counts. The CDR3 protein is CASQGDGNSPLHF. Written as DNA, the CDR3 is TGTGCCAGCCAGGGGGACGGTAATTCACCCCTCCACTTT. The chain combines TRBV5-5 with TRBJ1-6; 7 nucleotides align to TRBD1. CDR3 size: 13 residues. Unmatched junction bases numbered 4, after V lost 7 bases and J lost 6 bases. Germline CDR1 SGHKS, CDR2 YYEKEE (reference sequence).

This clonotype showed up just a few times. The CDR3 nucleotides read TGTGCCAGCTCACCACCCAGCTCCGGGGAGCTGTTTTTT. Protein sequence: CASSPPSSGELFF. The chain has TRBV18 and TRBJ2-2, with no clear D. Trimming took 0 bases from V and 6 from J, leaving 5 bases between them. CDR1 and CDR2 from the germline V gene are KGHSH and LQKENI. The CDR3 sequence is 13 residues long.

By share, this clonotype counts as medium-sized (0.01 to 0.1%). V usage is TRBV28 and J usage is TRBJ2-1; TRBD2 might be the D (6 bases). The CDR3 totals 17 residues. V lost 5 bases and J 11 bases, leaving 28 bases between the germline ends. The germline CDR1 and CDR2 sequences are MDHEN and SYDVKM. The CDR3: CASSLPGAGSLDSQQFF. The CDR3 DNA sequence: TGTGCCAGCAGTCTACCGGGAGCAGGGTCGCTTGATAGTCAGCAGTTCTTC.

The chain uses TRBV19 and TRBJ2-1; 7 bases are shared with TRBD2. The V segment lost 9 bases and the J segment 4 bases; nucleotides outside the gene matches: 6. The CDR3 is 13 residues long. Germline CDR1 is LNHDA and CDR2 is SQIVND (reference sequence). The CDR3 loop reads CASALREYNEQFF. As DNA, the CDR3 is TGTGCCAGCGCCTTGCGGGAGTACAATGAGCAGTTCTTC.

This clonotype was counted many times. J is TRBJ1-5 and V is TRBV5-8, with D perhaps TRBD1 (5 bases). The CDR3 totals 12 residues. Trimming removed 0 bases at V and 15 bases at J, with 13 bases between. Germline CDR1 SGHTS, CDR2 YDEGEE. The CDR3 DNA reads TGTGCCAGCAGCTTGGTAACAGGTGAGGGGCATTTT. It specifies CASSLVTGEGHF.

At least ten counts were recorded for this clonotype. The chain uses TRBV7-3 and TRBJ2-2; D possibly corresponds to TRBD2 (6 bases). Germline assignment: CDR1 SGHTA and CDR2 FQGTGA. There are 14 residues in the CDR3. V dropped 2 bases and J dropped 6 bases, with 10 bases sitting between them. CDR3 in DNA: TGTGCCAGCAGCTTAGGGCCGGGGGCCGGGGAGCTGTTTTTT. Its translation: CASSLGPGAGELFF.

This clonotype was counted ten times or more. One junction end does not reproduce the germline sequence, and a read error may be involved. The chain has TRBV5-1 and TRBJ2-1; D ambiguous. Germline V lookup: CDR1 SGHRS, CDR2 YFSETQ. The CDR3 has 10 amino acids. The CDR3 DNA follows: TGCGCCAGCAGCTTCGGTTTTAGCCCCTTC. It translates to CASSFGFSPF.

This clonotype has at least ten counts. The rearrangement uses TRBV28 and TRBJ2-3, with 12 positions matching TRBD2. The CDR3 is 18 residues long. CDR1 and CDR2 from the germline V gene are MDHEN and SYDVKM. Trimming removed 8 bases from V and 1 base from J; junction bases left unmatched: 13. CDR3 DNA: TGTGCCAGCCGACTCAGCCTAGCGGGGGGGCCGCGCACAGATACGCAGTATTTT. Residues: CASRLSLAGGPRTDTQYF. Using reference TRBV28 and TRBJ2-3 for the parts outside the CDR3, the full variable domain is DVKVTQSSRYLVKRTGEKVFLECVQDMDHENMFWYRQDPGLGLRLIYFSYDVKMKEKGDIPEGYSVSREKKERFSLILESASTNQTSMYLCASRLSLAGGPRTDTQYFGPGTRLTVL.

Remarks on this clonotype: At one boundary the junction diverges from the germline segment, which might be a read error. The chain recombines TRBV5-4 with TRBJ2-3; 10 bases agree with TRBD2. Germline values: CDR1 SGHNT, CDR2 YYREEE (reference sequence). This CDR3 contains 17 residues. The CDR3 reads CASSPSPASGSKDTQYF. The CDR3 DNA is TGTGCCAGCAGCCCCTCGCCGGCTAGCGGGAGCAAAGATACGCAGTATTTT.

V gene TRBV2 combines with J gene TRBJ2-7; 11 bases fit TRBD2. This CDR3 has 15 residues. V dropped 8 bases and J dropped 7; count of bases not matched to a gene: 13. Germline CDR1 and CDR2: SNHLY and FYNNEI. The DNA for the CDR3 is TGTGCCAGCTCCGAAAGGACTAGCGGGTCTGGGGAGCAGTACTTC. It yields the protein CASSERTSGSGEQYF.

This clonotype came up many times. V gene TRBV12-3 or TRBV12-4 combines with J gene TRBJ1-1, with a tentative D call TRBD1 (6 bases). The CDR3 is made up of 17 amino acids. The germline V and J ends were trimmed by 2 bases and 0 bases, with 16 bases remaining between them. This CDR3 reads CASSLQGTGALNTEAFF. As DNA, the CDR3 is TGTGCCAGCAGTTTACAAGGGACGGGGGCGTTGAACACTGAAGCTTTCTTT.

This clonotype was counted many times. The rearrangement uses TRBV5-1 and TRBJ2-1; 8 nucleotides line up with TRBD2. The V segment lost 3 bases and the J segment 0 bases; nucleotides outside the gene matches: 2. This CDR3 region has 15 residues. Germline loops: CDR1 SGHRS, CDR2 YFSETQ. The CDR3 sequence: CASSSSGSSYNEQFF. CDR3 sequence (DNA): TGCGCCAGCAGCTCCAGCGGGAGCTCCTACAATGAGCAGTTCTTC.

Ten or more counts support this clonotype. This chain joins TRBV21-1 and TRBJ2-7; the tabulated D call, TRBD1, remains unverified against the DNA. TRBV21-1 is a pseudogene segment. There are 15 residues in the CDR3. The CDR3 protein is CASSPRGRAPYEQYV. In DNA, the CDR3 is TGTGCCAGCAGCCCCAGGGGCAGGGCTCCCTACGAGCAGTACGTC.

This clonotype showed up many times. The chain joins TRBV7-9 to TRBJ2-7, with D tentatively TRBD1 (5 bases). Germline CDR1 is SEHNR and CDR2 is FQNEAQ (reference sequence). Trimming took off 5 bases at V and 5 bases at J, with 13 bases between the two ends. This CDR3 spans 13 amino acids. CDR3 region: CASSLGAGDEQYV. In nucleotides, the CDR3 is TGTGCCAGCAGCCTTGGGGCAGGCGACGAGCAGTACGTC.

This clonotype was observed a few times. CDR3 coding DNA: TGTGCCTGGAGCCCGTCACGATATAATTCACCCCTCCACTTT. This encodes CAWSPSRYNSPLHF. The rearrangement uses TRBV30 and TRBJ1-6; D remains ambiguous. The V end lost 3 bases, the J end lost 4 bases, and 10 bases lay between the germline ends. Germline assignment: CDR1 GTSNPN and CDR2 SVGIG (reference sequence). The CDR3 extends over 14 amino acids.

Regarding this clonotype: Just one base apart from a much larger clone, this may be a read error. The chain carries TRBV20-1 and TRBJ2-7, with 9 bases fitting TRBD2. The CDR3 extends over 16 amino acids. The germline V gene encodes CDR1 DFQATT and CDR2 SNEGSKA (reference sequence). The V gene end was trimmed by 0 bases and the J gene end by 2 bases; junction bases not matched to a gene: 8. CDR3 sequence: CSARDPAGGGPYEQYF. The DNA of the CDR3 is TGCAGTGCTAGAGATCCAGCGGGAGGCGGACCCTACGAGCAGTACTTC.

This clonotype occurred many times. This rearrangement joins TRBV12-3 or TRBV12-4 to TRBJ1-5; 7 positions match TRBD1. V trimming: 1 base; J trimming: 15 bases; junction bases outside the gene matches: 6. This CDR3 region has 12 residues. The CDR3 loop reads CASSLGRTGLHF. The CDR3 bases are TGTGCCAGCAGTTTAGGAAGGACAGGCCTGCATTTT.

The rearrangement uses TRBV7-8 and TRBJ1-1; TRBD1 agrees at 12 bases. The CDR3 is 15 residues long. V trimming: 6 bases; J trimming: 5 bases; junction bases outside the gene matches: 7. Germline CDR1 is SGHVS and CDR2 is FQNEAQ. The CDR3 loop is CASSRGQGAWTEAFF. Here the CDR3 DNA reads TGTGCCAGCAGTCGGGGACAGGGGGCCTGGACTGAAGCTTTCTTT.

The chain is built from TRBV28 and TRBJ2-7; 11 nucleotides agree with TRBD2. The trim removed 7 bases at V and 0 bases at J, leaving 11 bases unmatched. Germline assignment: CDR1 MDHEN and CDR2 SYDVKM. The CDR3 runs to 17 residues. As DNA, the CDR3 is TGTGCCAGCATCGTGGGGGCTAGCGGGAGGAGCTCCTACGAGCAGTACTTC. Translating gives CASIVGASGRSSYEQYF.

The chain recombines TRBV7-7 with TRBJ2-3, with D tentatively TRBD1 or TRBD2 (6 bases each). Germline V CDR1 and CDR2: SSHAT, FNYEAQ (reference sequence). The CDR3 runs to 15 residues. CDR3 loop: CVRSLGGGGTDTQYF. The DNA for the CDR3 is TGTGTCAGAAGCCTCGGAGGGGGAGGAACAGATACGCAGTATTTT.

This clonotype was counted many times. CDR3 in amino acids: CASRSGTSGLVDTQYF. The DNA for the CDR3 is TGCGCCAGCAGATCCGGGACTAGCGGGCTGGTGGATACGCAGTATTTT. The chain has TRBV5-1 and TRBJ2-3; 12 bases are a match to TRBD2. J lost 6 bases, V lost 5 bases, and 10 bases had no gene match. Germline V lookup: CDR1 SGHRS, CDR2 YFSETQ. This CDR3 comprises 16 residues.

The table lists this clonotype with many counts. The chain's CDR3 is CASRIGGQGYNQPQHF. CDR3 coding DNA: TGTGCCAGCAGAATCGGGGGCCAGGGGTACAATCAGCCCCAGCATTTT. The rearrangement links TRBV6-1 to TRBJ1-5; D perhaps matches TRBD1 (6 bases). Germline V CDR1 and CDR2: MNHNS, SASEGT. CDR3 length: 16 residues. Trimming took off 6 bases at V and 3 bases at J, with 18 bases between the two ends.

This clonotype occurred many times. The junction and the germline gene differ at one end; a read error may be behind it. The chain is built from TRBV7-2 and TRBJ2-1; 10 positions agree with TRBD2. There are 14 residues in the CDR3. Germline values: CDR1 SGHTA, CDR2 FQGNSA. The CDR3 protein is CASSLYTSGTTEIF. CDR3 coding DNA: TGTGCCAGCAGCTTGTACACTAGCGGGACCACCGAAATCTTC.

CDR3 region: CSARDRTSGGPGSSYNEQFF. CDR3 coding DNA: TGCAGTGCTAGAGATCGAACTAGCGGGGGGCCCGGGAGCTCCTACAATGAGCAGTTCTTC. The chain carries TRBV20-1 and TRBJ2-1; TRBD2 agrees at 12 bases. V trimming: 0 bases; J trimming: 0 bases; junction bases outside the gene matches: 12. Looked up from germline, CDR1 is DFQATT and CDR2 is SNEGSKA (reference sequence). The CDR3 spans 20 residues.

This clonotype was found many times. The chain joins TRBV6-5 to TRBJ2-1; 12 bases are shared with TRBD2. The J segment lost 8 bases and the V segment lost 5 bases, leaving 16 bases of the junction unmatched. The CDR3 has 18 amino acids. CDR1 MNHEY and CDR2 SVGAGI come from the germline V gene. The CDR3 coding sequence is TGTGCCAGCAGTCAGGATACCCGTCTAGCGGGGGGGCCCTATGAGCAGTTCTTC. This codes for CASSQDTRLAGGPYEQFF.

This clonotype was counted a few times. V usage is TRBV11-2 and J usage is TRBJ2-5, with 10 nucleotides matching TRBD2. Germline CDR1 and CDR2: SGHAT and FQNNGV. CDR3 length: 17 amino acids. J gave up 0 bases and V 5 bases, and 9 bases lay outside the gene matches. CDR3 coding DNA: TGTGCCAGCAGCCCTGGCGGTAGCGGGGGGTACCAAGAGACCCAGTACTTC. It codes for CASSPGGSGGYQETQYF.

The chain combines TRBV11-2 with TRBJ2-3; 8 nucleotides agree with TRBD1. There are 14 residues in the CDR3. In germline, CDR1 is SGHAT, CDR2 FQNNGV. The V and J ends lost 4 bases and 4 bases, in that order; junction bases with no gene match: 4. The CDR3 reads CASSWGQAADTQYF. CDR3 nucleotides: TGTGCCAGCAGCTGGGGACAGGCGGCAGATACGCAGTATTTT.